This TCR beta chain emerged from a study of metastatic and nonmetastatic thyroid tumors (dated by TCRdb to between 2020 and 2021). Background for the entire study: The researchers compared repertoires between peripheral blood samples and tumor or nodule tissue samples from patients with malignant or benign thyroid disease. The research as a whole found: TCR beta diversity was reported as significantly higher in malignant tumors than in benign nodules, in both blood and tumor samples.

This clone occurred many times. Its cognate antigen has yet to be identified. Base qualities are not recorded, but no much larger clone differs from it by a single base. Library preparation was by PCR. Data came from an Illumina HiSeq 4000. High-throughput sequencing was used to profile the TCR beta-chain CDR3 region of each patient. Per the authors' processing: Drawing on CDR3 differences between clinicopathological groups, the researchers built a classifier meant to tell apart patients with distant-metastatic papillary thyroid cancer. To measure repertoire diversity the researchers used the Shannon index, while the Morisita-Horn index served to gauge how similar the tumor and blood repertoires were. The public reads were reanalyzed by TCRdb: fastp trimming at Q25, MiXCR alignment, in-frame beta chains only. The V and J calls and clone size come from TCRdb's table, not from the authors' own analysis. The sample table contains around 45,000 clones; only one count was recorded for approximately 15% of them. The leading ten clones occupy roughly 20% of the sample.

From cysteine to phenylalanine, the CDR3 is 15 amino acids long. Only the CDR3 part of the read is kept: 45 bases, read in frame from the first base. From a lookup of the germline V gene, CDR1 and CDR2 are KGHSH and LQKENI. V is pared back by 1 base and J by 1 base, with 7 bases lying between the germline termini. None of the patients had been given any treatment before thyroid surgery. Using T-cell receptor beta sequencing, the researchers looked back retrospectively at clinical samples from patients, gathered between the early 2010s and the late 2010s. The receptor was derived from a female donor with papillary thyroid cancer or a benign thyroid nodule (not recorded which). Some clones in this sample may be carry-over from other donors' samples. The chain employs TRBV18 and TRBJ2-2; the D gene cannot be resolved reliably. The material sequenced was blood. The CDR3 loop reads CASSPLAGNTGELFF. The DNA is as follows: TGTGCCAGCTCACCACTCGCAGGGAACACCGGGGAGCTGTTTTTT.